The following is a T cell receptor beta chain sequence with its context. Its specificity is unknown. Treatment in this sample: 15 to 20 received Ad26.COV2.S at low or high dose, single or two shots; several received placebo; per-sample allocation not given. Collection of the samples took place on day 63 after the first injection of vaccine or placebo. This record comes from a study of Ad26.COV2.S vaccination and SARS-CoV-2 variants. Germline lookup yields CDR1 KGHSH and CDR2 LQKENI. The CDR3 is 15 amino acids. V lost 6 bases to trimming and J lost 0 bases; unmatched junction nucleotides: 3. TCRdb keeps only in-frame clones here, not all; method: immunoSEQ multiplex PCR. The table includes around 400,000 clones, roughly 90% detected once. Study-wide points: Compared with placebo recipients, vaccine recipients had higher spike-specific TCR breadth.

This receptor was identified in a person aged 18-60 years who received the Ad26.COV2.S COVID-19 vaccine or a placebo. This rearrangement joins TRBV18 to TRBJ2-7; 12 nucleotides line up with TRBD2. The starting material was peripheral blood, obtained in a trial of Ad26.COV2.S vaccine versus placebo. This chain's CDR3 is CASSPTSGSSYEQYF. DNA for the CDR3: TGTGCCAGCTCCCCGACTAGCGGGAGCTCCTACGAGCAGTACTTC.